The 14 T cell receptor beta chains reported below all come from one sample, sequenced in a study of molecular identifiers for immune sequencing clone quantification. TCRdb reanalysed the PCR reads using MiXCR and keeps one entry per CDR3 protein. This table holds about 100,000 distinct CDR3 sequences, under 40% found once. The specimen was naive CD8+ T cells from blood, with Jurkat cell RNA spiked in. Described subset: FACS-sorted CD8+CD4-CCR7+CD45RA+ naive T cells. Every receptor here comes from a human donor in good health. Some libraries in this study had Jurkat cell RNA spiked in.

This clonotype was detected a few times. V gene TRBV19 combines with J gene TRBJ2-2; tentative D call: TRBD1 (6 bases). V gave up 5 bases and J gave up 8 bases, with 15 bases separating them. The CDR3 contains 14 residues. CDR1 and CDR2 from the germline V gene are LNHDA and SQIVND (reference sequence). CDR3 amino acids: CASSRTEFSGELFF. The DNA for the CDR3 is TGTGCCAGTAGTCGGACAGAGTTTTCGGGGGAGCTGTTTTTT.

This clonotype was detected only a few times. The chain has TRBV2 and TRBJ2-2; tentative D call: TRBD2 (6 bases). V was cut by 7 bases and J by 5 bases, with 11 bases left in between. The CDR3 covers 13 residues. Germline loops: CDR1 SNHLY, CDR2 FYNNEI. CDR3 DNA sequence: TGTGCCAGCATCCATGCGGGAACCGGGGAGCTGTTTTTT. Translated, it gives CASIHAGTGELFF.

This clonotype has at least ten counts. The chain employs TRBV6-5 and TRBJ2-5; D is undetermined. Germline CDR1 is MNHEY and CDR2 is SVGAGI. The V end lost 0 bases, the J end lost 9 bases, and 20 bases lay between the germline ends. This CDR3 is 16 amino acids long. The CDR3 spells CASSYSPRLAASSQYF. CDR3 DNA sequence: TGTGCCAGCAGTTACTCTCCCCGACTCGCCGCGTCGTCCCAGTACTTC.

A few counts support this clonotype. The CDR3 nucleotides are TGTGCCAGCAGTTACTCGTCTGGGAGGAGAACTAGCACAGATACGCAGTATTTT. Translation gives CASSYSSGRRTSTDTQYF. The V call is TRBV6-2 or TRBV6-3, the J call TRBJ2-3, with D possibly TRBD2 on 6 matching bases. The CDR3 length is 18 residues. Germline assignment: CDR1 MNHEY and CDR2 SVGEGT. V lost 0 bases to trimming and J lost 0 bases, with 16 bases between them.

V usage is TRBV19 and J usage is TRBJ2-2, with D possibly matching TRBD1 (6 bases). V was shortened by 8 bases and J by 4 bases, with 23 bases between the two germline ends. This CDR3 region has 17 residues. CDR1 LNHDA and CDR2 SQIVND come from the germline V gene (reference sequence). In nucleotides, the CDR3 is TGTGCCAGTTTCCCAATTTTCGGAAGAGGGGGCACCGGGGAGCTGTTTTTT. It translates to CASFPIFGRGGTGELFF.

Details on this clonotype: At one end the junction does not follow the germline gene, possibly because of a read error. The chain is built from TRBV7-9 and TRBJ2-3; TRBD2 aligns across 13 bases. The CDR3 runs 18 residues. Germline V gives CDR1 SEHNR, CDR2 FQNEAQ (reference sequence). For the CDR3, the DNA is TGTGCCGTCCCTCCCGGGACTAGCGGGACCCCCCGCACAGATACGCTGTATTTT. Its protein product is CAVPPGTSGTPRTDTLYF.

CDR3 sequence: CASSLRRLTNTGELFF. In DNA, the CDR3 is TGTGCCAGCAGCTTAAGAAGACTAACCAACACCGGGGAGCTGTTTTTT. The chain is built from TRBV7-8 and TRBJ2-2, with a tentative D call TRBD2 (5 bases). The CDR3 sequence is 16 residues long. Germline V lookup: CDR1 SGHVS, CDR2 FQNEAQ. Trimming stripped 2 bases from V and 2 bases from J, with 12 bases between.

This rearrangement joins TRBV27 to TRBJ2-5, with 7 positions matching TRBD2. Per germline, CDR1 MNHEY and CDR2 SMNVEV (reference sequence). This CDR3 is 13 amino acids long. The trim removed 4 bases at V and 2 bases at J, leaving 1 base unmatched. CDR3 amino acids: CASSWGGQETQYF. The CDR3 DNA sequence: TGTGCCAGCAGTTGGGGGGGGCAAGAGACCCAGTACTTC.

This sequence joins TRBV9 and TRBJ2-7, with unresolved D. The CDR3 consists of 14 residues. The V gene lost 0 bases and the J gene lost 9 bases, with 16 bases spanning the gap. The germline CDR1 and CDR2 sequences are SGDLS and YYNGEE. Here the CDR3 reads CASSVAWGSNAQYF. The CDR3 DNA follows: TGTGCCAGCAGCGTAGCATGGGGTAGCAACGCGCAGTACTTC.

A word on this clonotype: Since a much larger clone is just one base distant, this may be a read error. J is TRBJ2-6 and V is TRBV4-1; tentatively, D is TRBD1 or TRBD2 (5 bases each). The CDR3 totals 14 residues. CDR1 MGHRA and CDR2 YSYEKL come from the germline V gene. The CDR3 here is CASSHGYGANALTF. As DNA, the CDR3 is TGCGCCAGCAGCCACGGTTACGGGGCCAACGCCCTGACTTTC.

A remark on this clonotype: Germline is not matched at one junction end, which may reflect a read error. The chain recombines TRBV6-2 or TRBV6-3 with TRBJ2-5; 10 nucleotides agree with TRBD2. The CDR3 is 14 residues long. Germline CDR1 and CDR2: MNHEY and SVGEGT. The CDR3 DNA reads TGTGCCAGACCGACTAGCGGGTGCCAAGAGACCCAGAACTTC. Its protein product is CARPTSGCQETQNF.

As concerns this clonotype: A read error may account for a junction end that differs from germline. This chain links TRBV7-2 with TRBJ2-3, with a tentative D call TRBD2 (5 bases). Germline loops: CDR1 SGHTA, CDR2 FQGNSA. The CDR3 consists of 17 residues. CDR3 in amino acids: CASRLIEEDDSTETQYF. CDR3 nucleotide sequence: TGTGCCAGCAGATTAATCGAGGAGGATGATAGCACAGAAACGCAGTATTTT.

This clonotype was observed at least ten times. As DNA, the CDR3 is TGTGCCAGCAGTTACGGCGGGAGGACCTACGAGCAGTACTTC. It encodes CASSYGGRTYEQYF. The chain employs TRBV6-5 and TRBJ2-7; 8 bases align to TRBD2. Germline CDR1 and CDR2: MNHEY and SVGAGI. CDR3 length equals 14 residues. V dropped 2 bases and J dropped 2; count of bases not matched to a gene: 2.

This clonotype has more than one count but fewer than ten. The V call is TRBV2, the J call TRBJ2-7, with D perhaps assigned TRBD1 or TRBD2 (5 bases each). Per germline, CDR1 SNHLY and CDR2 FYNNEI. Trimming removed 10 bases at V and 2 bases at J, with 15 bases between. The CDR3 contains 13 residues. Here the CDR3 DNA reads TGTGCCAAATCACCGGGGCCCGCCTACGAGCAGTACTTC. Its translation: CAKSPGPAYEQYF.